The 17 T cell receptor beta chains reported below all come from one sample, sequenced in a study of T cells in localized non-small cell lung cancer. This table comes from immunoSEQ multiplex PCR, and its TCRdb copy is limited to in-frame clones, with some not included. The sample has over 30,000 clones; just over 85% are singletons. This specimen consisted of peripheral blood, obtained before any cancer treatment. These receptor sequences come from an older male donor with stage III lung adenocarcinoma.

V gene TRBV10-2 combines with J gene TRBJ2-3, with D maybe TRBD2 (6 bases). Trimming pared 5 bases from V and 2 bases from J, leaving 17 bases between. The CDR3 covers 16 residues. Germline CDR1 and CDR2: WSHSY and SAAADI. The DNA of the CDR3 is TGCGCCAGCAGTTACTCACTAGCAGAGATCACAGATACGCAGTATTTT. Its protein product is CASSYSLAEITDTQYF.

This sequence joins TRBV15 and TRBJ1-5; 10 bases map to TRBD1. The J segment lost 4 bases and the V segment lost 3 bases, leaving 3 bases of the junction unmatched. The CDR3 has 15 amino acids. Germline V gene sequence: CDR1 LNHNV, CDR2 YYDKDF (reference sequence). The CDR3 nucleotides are TGTGCCACCAGCAGCCGGGACAGGGGAAATCAGCCCCAGCATTTT. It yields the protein CATSSRDRGNQPQHF.

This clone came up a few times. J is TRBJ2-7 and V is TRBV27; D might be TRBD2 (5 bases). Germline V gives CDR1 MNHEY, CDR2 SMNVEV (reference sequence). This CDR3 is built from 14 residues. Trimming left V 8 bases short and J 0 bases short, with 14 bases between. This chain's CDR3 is CASLPTTYSYEQYF. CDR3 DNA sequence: TGTGCCAGCCTACCGACTACCTACTCCTACGAGCAGTACTTC.

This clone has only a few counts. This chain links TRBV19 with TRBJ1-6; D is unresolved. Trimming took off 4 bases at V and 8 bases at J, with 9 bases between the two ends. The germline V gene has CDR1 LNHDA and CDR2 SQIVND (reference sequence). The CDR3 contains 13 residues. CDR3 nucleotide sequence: TGTGCCAGTAGTACCAAGGATGATTCACCCCTCCACTTT. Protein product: CASSTKDDSPLHF.

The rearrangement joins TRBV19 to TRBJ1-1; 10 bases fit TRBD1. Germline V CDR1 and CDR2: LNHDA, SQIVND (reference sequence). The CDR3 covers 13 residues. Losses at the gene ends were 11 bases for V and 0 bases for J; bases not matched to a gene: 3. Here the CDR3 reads CASGTGVNTEAFF. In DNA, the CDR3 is TGTGCCTCCGGGACAGGGGTGAACACTGAAGCTTTCTTT.

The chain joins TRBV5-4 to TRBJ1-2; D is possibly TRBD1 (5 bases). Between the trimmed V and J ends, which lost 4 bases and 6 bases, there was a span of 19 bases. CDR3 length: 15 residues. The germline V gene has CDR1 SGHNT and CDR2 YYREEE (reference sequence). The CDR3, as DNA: TGTGCCAGCAGCAACCCCCCGGGGGAGTCAGATGGCTACACCTTC. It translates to CASSNPPGESDGYTF.

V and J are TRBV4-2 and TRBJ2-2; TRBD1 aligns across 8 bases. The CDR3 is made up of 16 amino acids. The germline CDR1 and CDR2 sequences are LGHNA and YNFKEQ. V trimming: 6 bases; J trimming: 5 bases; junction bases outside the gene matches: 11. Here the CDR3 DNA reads TGTGCCAGCAGGCGGGACAGGACCCGGGGGACCGGGGAGCTGTTTTTT. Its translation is CASRRDRTRGTGELFF.

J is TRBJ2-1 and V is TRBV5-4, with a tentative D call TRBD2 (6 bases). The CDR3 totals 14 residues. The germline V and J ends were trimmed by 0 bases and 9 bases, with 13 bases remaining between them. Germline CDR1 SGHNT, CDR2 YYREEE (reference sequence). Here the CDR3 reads CASSLGDSRGEQFF. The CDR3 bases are TGTGCCAGCAGCTTGGGGGACTCCCGGGGTGAGCAGTTCTTC.

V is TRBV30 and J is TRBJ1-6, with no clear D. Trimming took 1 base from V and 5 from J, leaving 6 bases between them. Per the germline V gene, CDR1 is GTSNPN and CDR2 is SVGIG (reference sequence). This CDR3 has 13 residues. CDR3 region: CAWSGGHNSPLHF. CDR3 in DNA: TGTGCCTGGAGTGGGGGTCATAATTCACCCCTCCACTTT.

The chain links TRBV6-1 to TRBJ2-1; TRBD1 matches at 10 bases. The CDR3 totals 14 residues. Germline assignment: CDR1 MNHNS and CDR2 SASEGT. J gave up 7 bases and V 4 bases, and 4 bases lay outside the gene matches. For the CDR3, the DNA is TGTGCCAGCAGTGGGTGGGGACAGGGGAATGAGCAGTTCTTC. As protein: CASSGWGQGNEQFF.

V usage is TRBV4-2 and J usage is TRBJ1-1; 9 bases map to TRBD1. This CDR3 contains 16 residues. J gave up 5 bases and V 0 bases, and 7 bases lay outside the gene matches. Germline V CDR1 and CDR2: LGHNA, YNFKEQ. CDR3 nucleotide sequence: TGTGCCAGCAGCCAAGAATCCGGGACAGGGATGACTGAAGCTTTCTTT. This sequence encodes CASSQESGTGMTEAFF.

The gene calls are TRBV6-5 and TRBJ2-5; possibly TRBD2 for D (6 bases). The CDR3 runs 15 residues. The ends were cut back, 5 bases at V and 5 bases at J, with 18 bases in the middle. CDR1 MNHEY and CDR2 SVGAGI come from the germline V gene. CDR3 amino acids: CASSQTEGSWETQYF. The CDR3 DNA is TGTGCCAGCAGTCAGACGGAGGGATCATGGGAGACCCAGTACTTC.

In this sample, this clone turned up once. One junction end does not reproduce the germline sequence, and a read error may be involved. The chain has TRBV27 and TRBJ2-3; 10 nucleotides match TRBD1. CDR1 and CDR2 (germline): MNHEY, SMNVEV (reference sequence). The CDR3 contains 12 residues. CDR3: CASSLSTGGLDF. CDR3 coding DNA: TGTGCCAGCAGTTTATCGACAGGGGGCTTGGATTTT.

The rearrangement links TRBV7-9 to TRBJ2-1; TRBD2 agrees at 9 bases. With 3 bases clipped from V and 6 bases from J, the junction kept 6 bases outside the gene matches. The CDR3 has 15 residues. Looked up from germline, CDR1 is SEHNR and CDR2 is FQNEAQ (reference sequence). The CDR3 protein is CASSFGLAGRNEQFF. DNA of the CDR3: TGTGCCAGCAGCTTTGGTCTAGCGGGGCGCAATGAGCAGTTCTTC.

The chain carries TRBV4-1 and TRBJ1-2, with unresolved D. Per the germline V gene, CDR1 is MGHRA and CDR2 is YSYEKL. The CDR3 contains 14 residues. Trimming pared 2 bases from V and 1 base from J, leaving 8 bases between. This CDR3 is CASSQLYDNYGYTF. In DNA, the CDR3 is TGCGCCAGCAGCCAACTCTACGATAACTATGGCTACACCTTC.

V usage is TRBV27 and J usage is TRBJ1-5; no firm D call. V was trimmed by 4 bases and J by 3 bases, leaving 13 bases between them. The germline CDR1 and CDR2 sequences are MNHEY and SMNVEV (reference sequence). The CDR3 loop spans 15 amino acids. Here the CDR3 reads CASSSGSLYNQPQHF. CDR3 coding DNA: TGTGCCAGCAGTTCTGGCAGCCTGTACAATCAGCCCCAGCATTTT.

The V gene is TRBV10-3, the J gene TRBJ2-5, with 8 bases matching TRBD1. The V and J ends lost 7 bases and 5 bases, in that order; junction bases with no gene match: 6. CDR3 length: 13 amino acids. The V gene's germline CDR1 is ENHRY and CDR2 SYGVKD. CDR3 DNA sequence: TGTGCCATCACTTCACAGGGGGGTGAGACCCAGTACTTC. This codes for CAITSQGGETQYF.